The source of this T cell receptor (beta chain) is a study of T cell repertoires in cytomegalovirus infection. Whole-study findings and limits: Cumulative frequency (of public TCR beta family members) identified carriers of CMV plus the relevant HLA. HLA-C-restricted CMV clonotypes gave the most frequent clonotype in two of eight donors.

As to this clonotype: Its antigen is undetermined.

The CDR3 sequence is 17 residues long. V lost 1 base, J lost 1 base, and 16 bases lay in between. CDR1 and CDR2 from the germline V gene are MGHRA and YSYEKL. From the reads, TCRdb called clonotypes with MiXCR, one entry per CDR3 protein. Of some 920,000 distinct CDR3 sequences in the sample, around a third were seen once. V is TRBV4-1 and J is TRBJ2-5, with D uncertain. The sample in question was cultured CD8+ T cells from PBMCs, obtained from culture after CMV antigen stimulation. The receptor comes from a human donor in good health (CMV status not recorded). Some clones in this sample may be carry-over from other donors' samples. The DNA for the CDR3 is TGCGCCAGCAGCCAAGTTGAAGGCCCCCTGACCCAAGAGACCCAGTACTTC. It yields the protein CASSQVEGPLTQETQYF.